Below, 4 T cell receptor beta chains from the same sample are listed, as sequenced in a study of tumor-infiltrating lymphocytes in primary liver carcinoma. Extraction of RNA together with DNA used about 17-34 mg of unsorted bulk tissue. TCR beta cDNA came from approximately 540 ng total RNA, primed with a constant-region primer. Researchers made the TCR beta libraries by running three nested multiplex PCR rounds with slightly modified ARM-PCR. TRBV1-TRBV30 forward primers paired with a C-beta reverse primer were used in the first two PCR rounds, which ran roughly 10 cycles each. TCRdb itself ran the multiplex PCR reads through MiXCR, one entry per CDR3 protein. In the table there are 100,000 to 150,000 distinct CDR3 sequences, 55% to 75% of which are singletons. Material: liver tumor tissue from sampling region 3. Specified subset: tumor region T3, left-lateral pole. All receptors come from a woman in her sixties with primary liver carcinoma and hepatitis B virus infection.

This sequence joins TRBV6-5 and TRBJ1-2; 8 nucleotides match TRBD1. In germline, CDR1 is MNHEY, CDR2 SVGAGI. The length of the CDR3 is 15 residues. J lost 2 bases, V lost 4 bases, and 6 bases had no gene match. This CDR3 reads CASSSSGGRNYGYTF. The CDR3 DNA sequence: TGTGCCAGCAGTTCATCAGGGGGCAGGAACTATGGCTACACCTTC.

By share, this clonotype counts as medium-sized. The chain combines TRBV29-1 with TRBJ2-5, with TRBD2 as a possible D gene (7 bases). V dropped 4 bases and J dropped 4 bases, with 16 bases sitting between them. CDR1 and CDR2 (germline): SQVTM, ANQGSEA. There are 14 residues in the CDR3. The DNA of the CDR3 is TGCAGCGTTGGGGGTGGGGGGGCCCCAGAGACCCAGTACTTC. Translation: CSVGGGGAPETQYF.

The rearrangement joins TRBV11-3 to TRBJ2-3; TRBD2 agrees at 9 bases. V dropped 0 bases and J dropped 11; count of bases not matched to a gene: 9. This CDR3 region has 15 residues. Germline V gene data show CDR1 as SGHNT and CDR2 as YENEEA. The CDR3: CASSLEAGGPNMQYF. The CDR3 DNA reads TGTGCCAGCAGCTTAGAAGCGGGAGGACCAAATATGCAGTATTTT. Looking up the rest from reference TRBV11-3 and TRBJ2-3 gives the full variable domain: EAGVVQSPRYKIIEKKQPVAFWCNPISGHNTLYWYLQNLGQGPELLIRYENEEAVDDSQLPKDRFSAERLKGVDSTLKIQPAELGDSAVYLCASSLEAGGPNMQYFGPGTRLTVL.

In the case of this clonotype: A junction end diverges from the germline sequence, so it may reflect a read error. This sequence joins TRBV29-1 and TRBJ2-3; tentative D call: TRBD1 (6 bases). Germline V gene data show CDR1 as SQVTM and CDR2 as ANQGSEA. The CDR3 has 14 residues. The CDR3 loop is CSVTTGFPTVTQYF. In DNA form, the CDR3 reads TGCAGCGTAACCACAGGGTTTCCCACAGTTACGCAGTATTTT.